This T cell receptor beta chain was identified during a study of CD8+ T cells in alopecia areata. Turning to the study itself: Treated patients swallowed 5 to 10 mg of oral tofacitinib twice daily.

General study results and limits: Clonality exceeded that of normal scalp in lesional scalp, most notably in alopecia totalis/universalis. Sequenced scalp T cells also include alphabeta T cells resident in normal skin.

cDNA reverse transcribed from extracted RNA served as the sequencing template. Data came from immunoSEQ multiplex PCR; TCRdb stores just in-frame clones and leaves some out. The data show about 180,000 clones, roughly 59% seen once. As concerns this clone: Antigen unknown.

CDR1 MNHEY and CDR2 SVGAGI come from the germline V gene. V lost 0 bases and J lost 0, with 8 bases in between. This CDR3 is 15 amino acids long. V is TRBV6-5 and J is TRBJ1-1, with no clear D. This clonotype was obtained from a human donor with alopecia areata. The sequencing used CD4+ T cells sorted from blood, collected at week 0. The CDR3 protein is CASSYSAGMNTEAFF. DNA for the CDR3: TGTGCCAGCAGTTACTCGGCAGGAATGAACACTGAAGCTTTCTTT.